The present entry profiles one TCR beta chain with its context. This specimen belongs to a study of blood T cell repertoires in COVID-19. Study context: Acute and convalescent COVID-19 specimens originated in the United States, Italy and Spain. In each case, the material was cDNA or gDNA derived from T cells, B-cell-depleted T cells, or PBMCs.

Authors' methods: Reference gene primer amplification gave nucleated cell count estimates. Assay: immunoSEQ multiplex PCR; the TCRdb copy retains only in-frame clones and omits some. The V and J calls and clone size are taken from that table; D and trimming were inferred from the DNA. The sample consists of a few hundred thousand clones, nearly 90% of them appearing once. Trimming cost V 2 bases and J 2 bases, with 10 bases left between them. This CDR3 contains 15 residues. Germline V gives CDR1 MNHGY, CDR2 SAAAGT. Sequencing input: peripheral blood. This chain connects TRBV6-8 to TRBJ1-5; D not certain. The receptor's source is a man aged 18 to 30 with active or convalescent COVID-19. CDR3 loop: CASSYGQFGNQPQHF. The DNA of the CDR3 is TGTGCCAGCAGTTACGGGCAGTTTGGCAATCAGCCCCAGCATTTT.